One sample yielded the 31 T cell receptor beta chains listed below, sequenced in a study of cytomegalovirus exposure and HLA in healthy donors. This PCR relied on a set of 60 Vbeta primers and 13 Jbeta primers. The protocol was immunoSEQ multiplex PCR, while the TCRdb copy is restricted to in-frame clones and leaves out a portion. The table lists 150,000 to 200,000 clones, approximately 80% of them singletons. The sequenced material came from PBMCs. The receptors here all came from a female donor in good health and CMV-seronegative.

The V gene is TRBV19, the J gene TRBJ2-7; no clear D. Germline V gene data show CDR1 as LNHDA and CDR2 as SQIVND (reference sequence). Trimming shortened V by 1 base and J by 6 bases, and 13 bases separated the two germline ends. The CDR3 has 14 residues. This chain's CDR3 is CASSIGSKAGEQYF. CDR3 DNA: TGTGCCAGTAGTATAGGGTCCAAAGCTGGCGAGCAGTACTTC.

This CDR3 reads CASSPGISSAPSTDTQYF. The CDR3 DNA reads TGTGCCAGCTCACCAGGAATCTCAAGCGCCCCAAGCACAGATACGCAGTATTTT. This chain links TRBV18 with TRBJ2-3; D unclear. The CDR3 totals 18 residues. The V and J ends lost 2 bases and 0 bases respectively, with 18 bases between them. Germline assignment: CDR1 KGHSH and CDR2 LQKENI.

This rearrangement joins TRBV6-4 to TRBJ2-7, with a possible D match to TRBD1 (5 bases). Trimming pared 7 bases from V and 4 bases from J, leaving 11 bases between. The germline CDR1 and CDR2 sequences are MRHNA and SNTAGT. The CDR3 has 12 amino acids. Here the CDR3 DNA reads TGTGCCAGCACCAGGGAACTGTACGAGCAGTACTTC. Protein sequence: CASTRELYEQYF.

CDR3 nucleotides: TGTGCCAGCAGTGATCACGAACTAGCGGGAGAGCTCTACGAGCAGTACTTC. The encoded protein is CASSDHELAGELYEQYF. The chain combines TRBV2 with TRBJ2-7, with TRBD2 matching over 11 bases. Germline values: CDR1 SNHLY, CDR2 FYNNEI. The CDR3 runs 17 residues. Trimming cost V 3 bases and J 3 bases; bases outside gene matches: 10. The entire variable domain, with the rest obtained from reference TRBV2 and TRBJ2-7, is as follows: EPEVTQTPSHQVTQMGQEVILRCVPISNHLYFYWYRQILGQKVEFLVSFYNNEISEKSEIFDDQFSVERPDGSNFTLKIRSTKLEDSAMYFCASSDHELAGELYEQYFGPGTRLTVT.

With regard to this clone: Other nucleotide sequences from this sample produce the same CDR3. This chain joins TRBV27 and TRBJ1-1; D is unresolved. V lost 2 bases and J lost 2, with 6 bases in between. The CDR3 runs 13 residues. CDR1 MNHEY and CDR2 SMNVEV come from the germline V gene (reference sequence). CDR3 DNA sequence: TGTGCCAGCAGTTTAGCACTAAACACTGAAGCTTTCTTT. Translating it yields CASSLALNTEAFF.

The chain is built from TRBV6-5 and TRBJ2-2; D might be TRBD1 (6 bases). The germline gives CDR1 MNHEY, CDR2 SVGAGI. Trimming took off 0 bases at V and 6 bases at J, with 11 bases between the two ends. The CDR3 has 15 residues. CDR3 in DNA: TGTGCCAGCAGTTACTCGTTACAGGGTGCCGGGGAGCTGTTTTTT. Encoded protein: CASSYSLQGAGELFF.

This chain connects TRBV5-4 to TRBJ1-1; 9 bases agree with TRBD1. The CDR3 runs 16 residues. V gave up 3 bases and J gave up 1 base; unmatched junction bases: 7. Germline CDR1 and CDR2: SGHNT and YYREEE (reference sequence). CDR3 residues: CASSSHSGQGNTEAFF. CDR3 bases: TGTGCCAGCAGCTCCCATTCGGGACAGGGGAACACTGAAGCTTTCTTT.

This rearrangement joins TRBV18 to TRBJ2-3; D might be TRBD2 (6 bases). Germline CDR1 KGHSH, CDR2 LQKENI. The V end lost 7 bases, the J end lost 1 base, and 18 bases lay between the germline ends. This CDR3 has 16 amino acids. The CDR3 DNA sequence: TGTGCCAGCTTAACAATGGTGGGAGGCGGCACAGATACGCAGTATTTT. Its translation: CASLTMVGGGTDTQYF.

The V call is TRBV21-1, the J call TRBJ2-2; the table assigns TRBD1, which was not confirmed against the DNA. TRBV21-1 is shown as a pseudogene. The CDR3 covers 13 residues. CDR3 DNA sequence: TGTGCCAGGCAGGGGTCGGACACCGGGGAGCTGTTTTTT. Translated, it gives CARQGSDTGELFF.

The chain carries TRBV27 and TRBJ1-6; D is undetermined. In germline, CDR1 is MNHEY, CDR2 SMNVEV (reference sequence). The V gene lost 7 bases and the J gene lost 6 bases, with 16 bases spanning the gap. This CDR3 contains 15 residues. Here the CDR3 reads CASTLSGSGNSPLHF. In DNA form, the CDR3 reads TGTGCCAGCACCCTGTCCGGCAGCGGTAATTCACCCCTCCACTTT.

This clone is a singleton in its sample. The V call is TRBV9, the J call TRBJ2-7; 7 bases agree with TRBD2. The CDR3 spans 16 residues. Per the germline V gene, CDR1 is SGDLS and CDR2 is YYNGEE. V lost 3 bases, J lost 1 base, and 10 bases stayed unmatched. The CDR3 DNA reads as TGTGCCAGCAGCGCCTCCAGTGGGAGGGAGTCCTACGAGCAGTACTTC. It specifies CASSASSGRESYEQYF.

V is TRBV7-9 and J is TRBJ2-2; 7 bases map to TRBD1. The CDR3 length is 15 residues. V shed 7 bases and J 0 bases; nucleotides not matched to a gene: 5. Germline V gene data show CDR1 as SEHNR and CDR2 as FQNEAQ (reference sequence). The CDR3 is CASTDRASNTGELFF. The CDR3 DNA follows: TGTGCCAGCACTGACAGGGCCTCGAACACCGGGGAGCTGTTTTTT.

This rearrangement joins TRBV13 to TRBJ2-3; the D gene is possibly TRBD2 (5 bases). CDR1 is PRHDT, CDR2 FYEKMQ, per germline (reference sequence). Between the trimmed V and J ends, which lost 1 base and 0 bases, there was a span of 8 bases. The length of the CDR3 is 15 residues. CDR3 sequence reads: CASSLAGISTDTQYF. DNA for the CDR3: TGTGCCAGCAGCTTAGCCGGGATAAGCACAGATACGCAGTATTTT.

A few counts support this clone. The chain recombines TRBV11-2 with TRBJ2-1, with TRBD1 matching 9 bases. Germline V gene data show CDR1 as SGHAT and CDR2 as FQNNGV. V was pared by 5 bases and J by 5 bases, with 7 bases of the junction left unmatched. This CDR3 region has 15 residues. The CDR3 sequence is CASSGTGSAHNEQFF. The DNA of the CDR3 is TGTGCCAGCAGCGGGACAGGGAGTGCCCACAATGAGCAGTTCTTC.

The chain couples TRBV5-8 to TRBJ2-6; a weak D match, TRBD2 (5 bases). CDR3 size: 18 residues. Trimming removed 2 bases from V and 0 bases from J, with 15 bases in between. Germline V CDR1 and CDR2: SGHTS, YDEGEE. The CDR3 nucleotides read TGTGCCAGCAGCTTCCGGAAAGGGAGACTCTCTGGGGCCAACGTCCTGACTTTC. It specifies CASSFRKGRLSGANVLTF.

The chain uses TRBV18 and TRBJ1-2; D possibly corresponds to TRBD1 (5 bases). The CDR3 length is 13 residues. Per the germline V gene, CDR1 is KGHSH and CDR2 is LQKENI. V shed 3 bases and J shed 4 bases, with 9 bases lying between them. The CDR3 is CASSPGPPYGYTF. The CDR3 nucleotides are TGTGCCAGCTCACCGGGGCCCCCCTATGGCTACACCTTC.

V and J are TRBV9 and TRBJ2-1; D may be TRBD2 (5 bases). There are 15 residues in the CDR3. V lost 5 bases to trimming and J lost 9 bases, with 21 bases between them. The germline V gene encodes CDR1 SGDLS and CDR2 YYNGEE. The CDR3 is CASSPPGGLQSEQFF. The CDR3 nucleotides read TGTGCCAGCAGTCCTCCGGGCGGGCTGCAAAGTGAGCAGTTCTTC.

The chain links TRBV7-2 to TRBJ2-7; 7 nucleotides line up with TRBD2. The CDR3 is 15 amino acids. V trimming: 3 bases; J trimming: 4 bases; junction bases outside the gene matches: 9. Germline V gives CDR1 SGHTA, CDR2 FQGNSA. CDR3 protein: CASSFKGGELYEQYF. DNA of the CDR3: TGTGCCAGCAGCTTCAAGGGAGGGGAACTTTACGAGCAGTACTTC.

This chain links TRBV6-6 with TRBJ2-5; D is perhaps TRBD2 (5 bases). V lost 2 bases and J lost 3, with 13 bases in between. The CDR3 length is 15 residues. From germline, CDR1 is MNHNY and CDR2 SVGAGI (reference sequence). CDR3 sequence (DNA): TGTGCCAGCAGTTACCAGCCGACCGGGAAAGAGACCCAGTACTTC. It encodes CASSYQPTGKETQYF.

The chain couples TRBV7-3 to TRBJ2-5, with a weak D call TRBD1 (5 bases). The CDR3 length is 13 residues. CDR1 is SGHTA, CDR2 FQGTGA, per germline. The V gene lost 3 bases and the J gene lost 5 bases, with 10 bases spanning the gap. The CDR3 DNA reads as TGTGCCAGCAGCTTCGGACAAGGGGAGACCCAGTACTTC. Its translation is CASSFGQGETQYF.

The CDR3: CASSLGGYASGGRTDTQYF. For the CDR3, the DNA is TGTGCCAGCAGCTTGGGGGGTTACGCTAGCGGGGGCCGCACAGATACGCAGTATTTT. The chain carries TRBV5-4 and TRBJ2-3, with 10 bases matching TRBD2. Unmatched junction bases numbered 11, after V lost 0 bases and J lost 1 base. The CDR3 spans 19 residues. Germline-derived CDR1 and CDR2 are SGHNT and YYREEE (reference sequence).

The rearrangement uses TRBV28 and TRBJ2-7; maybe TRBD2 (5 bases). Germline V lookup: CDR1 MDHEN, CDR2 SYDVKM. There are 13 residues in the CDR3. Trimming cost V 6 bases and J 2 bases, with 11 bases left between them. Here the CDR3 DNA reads TGTGCCAGCAGAGACGGGGTGGCCTACGAGCAGTACTTC. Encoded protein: CASRDGVAYEQYF.

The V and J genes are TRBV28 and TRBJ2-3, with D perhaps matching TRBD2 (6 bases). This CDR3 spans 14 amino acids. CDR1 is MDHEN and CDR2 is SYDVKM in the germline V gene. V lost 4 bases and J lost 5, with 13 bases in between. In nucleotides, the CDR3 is TGTGCCAGCAGTTCCCCGGGAGATGAAGATACGCAGTATTTT. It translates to CASSSPGDEDTQYF.

The CDR3 region is CASSVGGRTYEQYF. The CDR3 DNA reads TGTGCCAGCAGCGTAGGGGGGAGGACCTACGAGCAGTACTTC. The chain couples TRBV9 to TRBJ2-7; tentative D call: TRBD2 (6 bases). Deletions cut 0 bases from V and 2 bases from J, with 9 bases between. The CDR3 consists of 14 residues. Germline CDR1 is SGDLS and CDR2 is YYNGEE. Together with reference TRBV9 and TRBJ2-7, the CDR3 gives the full variable domain: DSGVTQTPKHLITATGQRVTLRCSPRSGDLSVYWYQQSLDQGLQFLIQYYNGEERAKGNILERFSAQQFPDLHSELNLSSLELGDSALYFCASSVGGRTYEQYFGPGTRLTVT.

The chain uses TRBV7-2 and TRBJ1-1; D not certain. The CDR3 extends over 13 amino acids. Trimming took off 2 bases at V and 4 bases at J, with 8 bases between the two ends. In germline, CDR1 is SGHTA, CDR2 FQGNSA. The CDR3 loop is CASSLRESTEAFF. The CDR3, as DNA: TGTGCCAGCAGCTTACGGGAGTCCACTGAAGCTTTCTTT.

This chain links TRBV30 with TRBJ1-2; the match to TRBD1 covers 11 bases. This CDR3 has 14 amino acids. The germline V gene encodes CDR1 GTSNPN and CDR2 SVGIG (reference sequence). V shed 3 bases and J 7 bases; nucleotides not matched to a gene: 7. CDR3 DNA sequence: TGTGCCTGGAGAGGACAGGGGGCATGGTTTGGCTACACCTTC. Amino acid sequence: CAWRGQGAWFGYTF.

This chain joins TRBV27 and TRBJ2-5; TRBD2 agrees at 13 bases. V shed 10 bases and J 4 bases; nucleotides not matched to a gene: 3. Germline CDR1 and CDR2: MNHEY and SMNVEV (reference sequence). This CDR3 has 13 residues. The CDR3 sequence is CAIRTSGGETQYF. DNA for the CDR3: TGTGCCATCCGGACTAGCGGGGGAGAGACCCAGTACTTC.

The CDR3 loop reads CASSLAQGLSYEQYF. CDR3 coding DNA: TGCGCCAGCAGCTTGGCCCAGGGTCTTTCCTACGAGCAGTACTTC. The rearrangement uses TRBV5-1 and TRBJ2-7; tentative D call: TRBD1 (5 bases). The V and J ends lost 0 bases and 1 base respectively, with 11 bases between them. Germline V gives CDR1 SGHRS, CDR2 YFSETQ. The CDR3 is made up of 15 amino acids. Complete variable domain (other parts from reference TRBV5-1 and TRBJ2-7): KAGVTQTPRYLIKTRGQQVTLSCSPISGHRSVSWYQQTPGQGLQFLFEYFSETQRNKGNFPGRFSGRQFSNSRSEMNVSTLELGDSALYLCASSLAQGLSYEQYFGPGTRLTVT.

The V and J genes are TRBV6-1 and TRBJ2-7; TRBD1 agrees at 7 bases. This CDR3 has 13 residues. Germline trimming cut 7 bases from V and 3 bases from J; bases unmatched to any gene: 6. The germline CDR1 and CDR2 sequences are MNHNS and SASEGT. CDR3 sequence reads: CASNTGAYYEQYF. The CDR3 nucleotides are TGTGCCAGCAATACAGGGGCCTACTACGAGCAGTACTTC.

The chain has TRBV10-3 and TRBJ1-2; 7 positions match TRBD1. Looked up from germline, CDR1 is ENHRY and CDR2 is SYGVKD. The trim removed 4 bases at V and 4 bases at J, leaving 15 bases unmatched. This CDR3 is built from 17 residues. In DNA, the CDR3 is TGTGCCATCAGTGGGGACGAGAGGGCAGGGGGACGCTATGGCTACACCTTC. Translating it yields CAISGDERAGGRYGYTF.

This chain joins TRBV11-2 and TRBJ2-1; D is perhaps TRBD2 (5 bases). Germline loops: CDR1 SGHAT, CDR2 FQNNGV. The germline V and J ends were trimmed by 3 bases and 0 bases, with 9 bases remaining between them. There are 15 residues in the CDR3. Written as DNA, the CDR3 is TGTGCCAGCAGCTTGGGAACTAGCTCCTACAATGAGCAGTTCTTC. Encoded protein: CASSLGTSSYNEQFF.